The clone carrying this T cell receptor (beta chain) was counted ten times or more. This CDR3 contains 16 residues. Germline-derived CDR1 and CDR2 are MDHEN and SYDVKM. The V gene end was trimmed by 2 bases and the J gene end by 0 bases; junction bases not matched to a gene: 3. The TCR beta CDR3 regions underwent amplification using RNA transcripts as the source. The TCR CDR3 was amplified in a first-round RT-PCR using the HTBI primer set. One entry per CDR3 protein results from TCRdb running MiXCR on the multiplex PCR reads. The sample contains around 600,000 distinct CDR3 sequences, about 15% of which appear only once. Patients counted as stable if ophthalmopathy did not develop within 18 months. These patients, aged 18 to 65, had recently diagnosed hyperthyroidism lasting under 2 months. Patients were excluded because of uncontrolled infection, other autoimmune disease, pregnancy or lactation. The record originates from a study of T cells in Graves' hyperthyroidism and ophthalmopathy.

Input material: blood. V usage is TRBV28 and J usage is TRBJ2-2; 7 bases map to TRBD1. The source of this sequence is a woman aged 25 to 45 with Graves' hyperthyroidism. As DNA, the CDR3 is TGTGCCAGCAGTTTAGACAGGGTGGCGAACACCGGGGAGCTGTTTTTT. Translation: CASSLDRVANTGELFF.